Listed here are 9 T cell receptor beta chains from one sample, sequenced in a study of patients and donors after allogeneic stem cell transplantation. MiXCR, applied by TCRdb to the RT-PCR reads, yields one record per CDR3 protein. The data contain about 400,000 distinct CDR3 sequences, 16% of them seen just once; the ten biggest clones take up 7% to 7.5%. The material sequenced was blood, either unsorted or a sorted T cell fraction (not recorded which). The receptors come from a human donor who was either an allogeneic HSCT recipient or a stem cell or donor lymphocyte infusion donor (not recorded which). It is not recorded whose cells these are; they may come from a transplant donor.

This clonotype has just a few counts. The V call is TRBV20-1, the J call TRBJ2-3, with D possibly matching TRBD2 (5 bases). The CDR3 runs to 14 residues. The ends were cut back, 5 bases at V and 2 bases at J, with 14 bases in the middle. Per germline, CDR1 DFQATT and CDR2 SNEGSKA (reference sequence). This chain's CDR3 is CSARLSRDTDTQYF. CDR3 nucleotide sequence: TGCAGTGCTCGACTATCCAGAGACACAGATACGCAGTATTTT.

This clonotype was found many times. This chain links TRBV29-1 with TRBJ1-1; D ambiguous. Germline CDR1 reads SQVTM; CDR2 reads ANQGSEA. V was clipped by 6 bases and J by 2 bases, with 7 bases between them. The CDR3 has 11 residues. DNA of the CDR3: TGCAGCGTCGACATTAACACTGAAGCTTTCTTT. Translating gives CSVDINTEAFF.

V is TRBV5-6 and J is TRBJ2-2; D assignment may be TRBD1 or TRBD2 (7 bases each). The CDR3 length is 17 residues. V was shortened by 6 bases and J by 5 bases, with 23 bases between the two germline ends. Germline CDR1 reads SGHDT; CDR2 reads YYEEEE. The CDR3 region is CASTLLQGGSGTGELFF. Here the CDR3 DNA reads TGTGCCAGCACACTCCTTCAGGGGGGGAGCGGAACCGGGGAGCTGTTTTTT.

This clonotype was counted only a few times. This chain links TRBV6-1 with TRBJ1-2; no definite D call. The CDR3 covers 13 residues. CDR1 is MNHNS and CDR2 is SASEGT in the germline V gene. The V and J ends lost 6 bases and 8 bases respectively, with 16 bases between them. The CDR3 region has the DNA TGTGCCAGCAGACTAGGACTACTGACGGGCTACACCTTC. Translating it yields CASRLGLLTGYTF.

This clonotype has more than one count but fewer than ten. The V and J genes are TRBV5-5 and TRBJ2-7; no clear D gene. CDR3 length: 14 residues. Trimming took off 2 bases at V and 0 bases at J, with 9 bases between the two ends. Germline V gene lookup returns CDR1 SGHKS and CDR2 YYEKEE (reference sequence). CDR3 sequence reads: CASSLHPVSYEQYF. The CDR3 DNA reads TGTGCCAGCAGCTTACACCCGGTCTCCTACGAGCAGTACTTC.

This clonotype was observed a few times. The CDR3 reads CASSESHRVQFF. The CDR3 nucleotides read TGTGCCAGCAGTGAATCCCACAGAGTGCAGTTCTTC. The chain couples TRBV2 to TRBJ2-1, with no clear D. CDR3 size: 12 residues. Germline CDR1 is SNHLY and CDR2 is FYNNEI. Trimming left V 2 bases short and J 12 bases short, with 11 bases between.

The chain joins TRBV29-1 to TRBJ1-1; 8 nucleotides line up with TRBD1. Germline CDR1 is SQVTM and CDR2 is ANQGSEA. CDR3 length: 13 residues. The J segment lost 4 bases and the V segment lost 5 bases, leaving 6 bases of the junction unmatched. The CDR3 is CSVRAQGATEAFF. The CDR3 DNA sequence: TGCAGCGTTCGAGCCCAGGGGGCCACTGAAGCTTTCTTT.

The V gene is TRBV5-1, the J gene TRBJ2-1; no definite D call. The CDR3 contains 13 residues. Germline values: CDR1 SGHRS, CDR2 YFSETQ. Deletions cut 0 bases from V and 8 bases from J, with 9 bases between. Here the CDR3 reads CASSLEGMDEQFF. The DNA of the CDR3 is TGCGCCAGCAGCTTGGAAGGGATGGATGAGCAGTTCTTC.

This rearrangement joins TRBV3-1 to TRBJ1-2; D is ambiguous. V lost 1 base, J lost 4 bases, and 13 bases lay in between. The CDR3 length is 15 residues. Germline lookup yields CDR1 LGHDT and CDR2 YNNKEL (reference sequence). The CDR3 nucleotides are TGTGCCAGCAGCCAAGTCATACAATCGGGCTATGGCTACACCTTC. It encodes CASSQVIQSGYGYTF.